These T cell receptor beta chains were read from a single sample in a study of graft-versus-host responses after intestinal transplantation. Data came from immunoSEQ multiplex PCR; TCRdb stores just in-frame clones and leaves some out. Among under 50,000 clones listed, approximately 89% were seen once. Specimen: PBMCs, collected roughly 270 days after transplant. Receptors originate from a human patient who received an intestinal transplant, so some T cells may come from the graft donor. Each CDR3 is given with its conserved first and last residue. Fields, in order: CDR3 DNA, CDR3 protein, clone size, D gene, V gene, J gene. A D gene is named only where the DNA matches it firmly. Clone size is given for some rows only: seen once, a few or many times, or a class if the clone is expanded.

TGTGCCAGCAGCTTATTTCGAGACAGGGCCAGTTCACCCCTCCACTTT	CASSLFRDRASSPLHF	-	TRBD1	TRBV13	TRBJ1-6
TGCGCCAGCAGTGGGGGGTCCGCCCCTTCCTACGAGCAGTACTTC	CASSGGSAPSYEQYF	-	-	TRBV10-2	TRBJ2-7
TGTGCCAGCAGCCCCCAGACTTGGGTAACAGGGCAGGAAGGCTACACCTTC	CASSPQTWVTGQEGYTF	-	-	TRBV9	TRBJ1-2
TGTGCCAGCAGCTTGGGAGTCGGGGAGCAGTACTTC	CASSLGVGEQYF	-	-	TRBV5-4	TRBJ2-7
TGTGCCAGCAGCTCAGACCGGGACAGATACACAGATACGCAGTATTTT	CASSSDRDRYTDTQYF	-	TRBD1	TRBV5-4	TRBJ2-3
TGTGCCAGCAGTTGGGGACAGGCGAACACTGAAGCTTTCTTT	CASSWGQANTEAFF	-	TRBD1	TRBV6-5	TRBJ1-1
TGTGCCAGCGGGACGGACTCTGGAAACACCATATATTTT	CASGTDSGNTIYF	-	-	TRBV11-2	TRBJ1-3
TGTGCCAGCAGCTTAGGTGGACAGTACGAGCAGTACTTC	CASSLGGQYEQYF	once	-	TRBV7-6	TRBJ2-7
TGTGCCAGTAGTATAGTCAGGGACGGACAAGAGACCCAGTACTTC	CASSIVRDGQETQYF	-	-	TRBV19	TRBJ2-5
TGTGCCAGCAGCTTGGTAGTGAACACTGAAGCTTTCTTT	CASSLVVNTEAFF	-	-	TRBV5-4	TRBJ1-1
TGTGCCAGCAGTTACTCGATTCAGGGGACTGAAGCTTTCTTT	CASSYSIQGTEAFF	-	-	TRBV6-5	TRBJ1-1
TGCGCCAGCATCGAACCAACGACCTTGAACACTGAAGCTTTCTTT	CASIEPTTLNTEAFF	once	-	TRBV23-1	TRBJ1-1
TGTGCCAGCAAAGGCAGCCTGATGAACACTGAAGCTTTCTTT	CASKGSLMNTEAFF	once	-	TRBV6-1	TRBJ1-1
TGTGCCAGCAAAAACGGACCCGGAGATCAGCCCCAGCATTTT	CASKNGPGDQPQHF	-	-	TRBV6-5	TRBJ1-5
TGCGCCAGCAGCCAAGGTGGAGCCTACGAGCAGTACTTC	CASSQGGAYEQYF	-	-	TRBV4-1	TRBJ2-7
TGTGCCAGCAGCCCTCAAAGGCCGGGACTAGCGGGGGCCAGCACAGATACGCAGTATTTT	CASSPQRPGLAGASTDTQYF	-	TRBD2	TRBV7-8	TRBJ2-3
TGTGCCAGCAGTGGTGAGGGGGATAATTCACCCCTCCACTTT	CASSGEGDNSPLHF	-	-	TRBV6-5	TRBJ1-6
TGTGCCATCAGGGAGGCAGGGGGAAACACCATATATTTT	CAIREAGGNTIYF	-	-	TRBV10-3	TRBJ1-3
TGTGCCAGCAGCGCCCTAGCGGGGGTTAGCACAGATACGCAGTATTTT	CASSALAGVSTDTQYF	-	TRBD2	TRBV9	TRBJ2-3
TGTGCCAGCAGCCCGCGGACAGGGGGCTTTGAAGCTTTCTTT	CASSPRTGGFEAFF	-	TRBD1	TRBV7-8	TRBJ1-1
TGCGCCAGCAGCCAAAGGGGGGAGTTCACTGAAGCTTTCTTT	CASSQRGEFTEAFF	-	-	TRBV4-1	TRBJ1-1
TGTGCCAGCAGCTCAAGGGGGCTCGAGCAGTACTTC	CASSSRGLEQYF	once	TRBD1	TRBV7-2	TRBJ2-7
TGTGCCAGCAGCTCCCGGACTAGAGGGGCGGGAGAGACCCAGTACTTC	CASSSRTRGAGETQYF	-	TRBD2	TRBV7-8	TRBJ2-5
TGTGCCAGCAGCAAAGGGGACCCGAACACTGAAGCTTTCTTT	CASSKGDPNTEAFF	-	-	TRBV2	TRBJ1-1
TGTGCCAGCAGCTTAGCGGGGGCAGGGATGGTTAATGAAAAACTGTTTTTT	CASSLAGAGMVNEKLFF	-	-	TRBV7-9	TRBJ1-4
TGTGCCAGCAGCTCGAGGACTAGCGGAATCAATGAGCAGTTCTTC	CASSSRTSGINEQFF	-	TRBD2	TRBV7-2	TRBJ2-1
TGTGCCAGCAGTACGGGGGGCTATGAGCAGTTCTTC	CASSTGGYEQFF	-	-	TRBV6-5	TRBJ2-1
TGTGCCAGTAGTATAACCTTGGATCCTCACCCCCAGCATTTT	CASSITLDPHPQHF	-	-	TRBV19	TRBJ1-5
TGTGCCAGCAGCTTCGACACCTCGGGTCAGCCCCAGCATTTT	CASSFDTSGQPQHF	-	-	TRBV7-9	TRBJ1-5
TGTGCCAGCAGCTTAGATATCGCCGAGCAGTACTTC	CASSLDIAEQYF	-	-	TRBV11-2	TRBJ2-7
TGTGCCAGCAGCTTAAGTTGGGCAGGGTTAGTAACCTTC	CASSLSWAGLVTF	once	-	TRBV7-2	TRBJ1-2
TGTGCCAGCAGCTTGACGGTTAGCTCTGGAAACACCATATATTTT	CASSLTVSSGNTIYF	once	-	TRBV5-6	TRBJ1-3
TGTGCCACCAGCAGAGCCCCAAGTCAGGGCCTCCTGTCCTACGAGCAGTACTTC	CATSRAPSQGLLSYEQYF	-	-	TRBV15	TRBJ2-7
TGTGCCAGCAGCGTAGCTACGGGGGGCCCCGCGAACACCGGAGAGCTGTTTTTT	CASSVATGGPANTGELFF	-	-	TRBV9	TRBJ2-2
TGTGCCAGCCACCTTTCAGACACCGGGGAGCTGTTTTTT	CASHLSDTGELFF	-	-	TRBV19	TRBJ2-2
TGTGCCAGCAGTGAATTCTGGGGGAACACCGGGGAGCTGTTTTTT	CASSEFWGNTGELFF	-	-	TRBV2	TRBJ2-2
TGTGCCACCTACACCCGTTTAGCGGAAAACTATGGCTACACCTTC	CATYTRLAENYGYTF	-	-	TRBV25-1	TRBJ1-2
TGTGCCTGGAGTGTAACCCCCACCGGGACAGCCAATTCACCCCTCCACTTT	CAWSVTPTGTANSPLHF	-	TRBD1	TRBV30	TRBJ1-6
TGTGCCAGCAGTGAACTAGGACAGGGTCCAAGCTCCTACGAGCAGTACTTC	CASSELGQGPSSYEQYF	-	TRBD1	TRBV5-6	TRBJ2-7
TGTGCCAGCAGTTGGGACAGGGACCATGGAAACACCATATATTTT	CASSWDRDHGNTIYF	once	TRBD1	TRBV2	TRBJ1-3
TGTGCCAGCAGCGTAGAAGGAGCGGTAGTAGATGAGCAGTTCTTC	CASSVEGAVVDEQFF	-	-	TRBV9	TRBJ2-1
TGTGCCAGCAGCAAAAAGGTGGCCTCCTCTGGAAACACCATATATTTT	CASSKKVASSGNTIYF	-	-	TRBV28	TRBJ1-3
TGTGCCAGCAGCTTAGGTGCAGGGGGCCTCCAAGAGACCCAGTACTTC	CASSLGAGGLQETQYF	-	TRBD1	TRBV11-3	TRBJ2-5
TGTGCCAGCAGCGGAGACAGGGTGACTGAAGCTTTCTTT	CASSGDRVTEAFF	few	TRBD1	TRBV14	TRBJ1-1
TGTGCCAGCAGCTTAGTAGTGTCGGCGGTCTCCGGGGAGCTGTTTTTT	CASSLVVSAVSGELFF	-	-	TRBV7-8	TRBJ2-2
TGTGCCAGCAGCTTAACCAAAAACTATGGCTACACCTTC	CASSLTKNYGYTF	-	-	TRBV7-9	TRBJ1-2
TGTGCCAGCAGTAGACCAGGGGGCATTGAAGCTTTCTTT	CASSRPGGIEAFF	-	TRBD1	TRBV6-1	TRBJ1-1
TGCGCCAGCAGCTTTGGAATCGATCGCACTCACCCCTCCCCCTATGGCTACACCTTC	CASSFGIDRTHPSPYGYTF	-	-	TRBV5-1	TRBJ1-2
TGTGCCAGCAGCTTTAATGAGCAGTTCTTC	CASSFNEQFF	-	-	TRBV7-9	TRBJ2-1
TGTGCCAGCAGTTTGGGCAGGGGGGACACCATATATTTT	CASSLGRGDTIYF	-	TRBD1	TRBV7-7	TRBJ1-3
TGTGCCAGCAGTTCTCGCACAGATACGCAGTATTTT	CASSSRTDTQYF	-	-	TRBV27	TRBJ2-3
TGCGCCAGCAGTATAACAGGGTCGGCTGGAAACATTCAGTACTTC	CASSITGSAGNIQYF	once	-	TRBV5-1	TRBJ2-4
TGTGCCAGCAGTGAAGCGATCAGGTCAACTAATGAAAAACTGTTTTTT	CASSEAIRSTNEKLFF	-	-	TRBV6-1	TRBJ1-4